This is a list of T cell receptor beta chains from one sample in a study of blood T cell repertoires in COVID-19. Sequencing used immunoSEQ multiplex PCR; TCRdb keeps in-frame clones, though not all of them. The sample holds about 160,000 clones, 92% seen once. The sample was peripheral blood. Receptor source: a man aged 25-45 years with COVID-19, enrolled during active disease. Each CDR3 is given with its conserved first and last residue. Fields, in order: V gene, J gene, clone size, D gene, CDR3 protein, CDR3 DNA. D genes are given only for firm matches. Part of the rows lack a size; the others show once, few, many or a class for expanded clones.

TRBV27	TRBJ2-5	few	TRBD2	CASTLGLAGGQETQYF	TGTGCCAGCACTCTGGGACTAGCGGGGGGGCAAGAGACCCAGTACTTC
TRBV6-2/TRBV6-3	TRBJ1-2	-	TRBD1	CASSQHPATGYGYTF	TGTGCCAGCAGCCAACACCCCGCGACAGGGTACGGCTACACCTTC
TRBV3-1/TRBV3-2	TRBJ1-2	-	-	CASSHLGLAGAGDGYTF	TGTGCCAGCAGCCACCTCGGCCTTGCGGGGGCCGGAGATGGCTACACCTTC
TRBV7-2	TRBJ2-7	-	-	CASSSQTSPGPLEQYF	TGTGCCAGCAGCTCCCAAACCTCACCAGGCCCTCTTGAGCAGTACTTC
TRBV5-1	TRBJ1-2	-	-	CASSFPGADYGYTF	TGCGCCAGCAGCTTCCCAGGGGCGGACTATGGCTACACCTTC
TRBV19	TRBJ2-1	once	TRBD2	CASSIDGLAGAVSEQFF	TGTGCCAGTAGTATAGACGGACTAGCGGGAGCGGTCAGTGAGCAGTTCTTC
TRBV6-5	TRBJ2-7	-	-	CASSTNRQYEQYF	TGTGCCAGCAGCACTAACCGACAGTACGAGCAGTACTTC
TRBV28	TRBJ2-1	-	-	CASSLPLTYNEQFF	TGTGCCAGCAGTTTACCCTTAACCTACAATGAGCAGTTCTTC
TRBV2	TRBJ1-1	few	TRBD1	CASRRLTGRITEAFF	TGTGCCAGCAGACGCCTGACAGGGAGGATCACTGAAGCTTTCTTT
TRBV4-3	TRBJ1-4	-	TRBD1	CASSQGQGGEKLFF	TGCGCCAGCAGCCAGGGACAGGGAGGTGAAAAACTGTTTTTT
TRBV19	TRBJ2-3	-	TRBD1	CASSVGQPGTDTQYF	TGTGCCAGTAGTGTGGGACAGCCGGGGACAGATACGCAGTATTTT
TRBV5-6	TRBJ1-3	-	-	CASSLFLGNTIYF	TGTGCCAGCAGCTTGTTCCTCGGAAACACCATATATTTT
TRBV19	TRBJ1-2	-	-	CASSKSTGIDYGYTF	TGTGCCAGTAGTAAATCAACAGGGATCGACTATGGCTACACCTTC
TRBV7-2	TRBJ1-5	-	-	CASSSDSLGQPQHF	TGTGCCAGCAGCTCGGACAGTCTGGGTCAGCCCCAGCATTTT
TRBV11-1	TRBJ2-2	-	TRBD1	CASSPRDRANTGELFF	TGTGCCAGCAGCCCGCGGGACAGGGCGAACACCGGGGAGCTGTTTTTT
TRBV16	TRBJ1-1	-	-	CASSQTRGTEAFF	TGTGCCAGCAGCCAAACCAGGGGTACTGAAGCTTTCTTT
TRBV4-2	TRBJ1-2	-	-	CASSQGRGPNYGYTF	TGTGCCAGCAGCCAAGGGCGGGGGCCCAACTATGGCTACACCTTC
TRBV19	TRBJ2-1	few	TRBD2	CASSHRDIRTSGDYNEQFF	TGTGCCAGTAGTCACCGGGACATAAGGACTAGCGGGGACTACAATGAGCAGTTCTTC
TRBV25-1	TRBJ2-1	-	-	CATRTDFYNEQFF	TGTGCCACCAGGACTGACTTTTACAATGAGCAGTTCTTC
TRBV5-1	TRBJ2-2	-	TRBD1	CASSGDRGTGELFF	TGCGCCAGCAGCGGGGACAGGGGCACCGGGGAGCTGTTTTTT
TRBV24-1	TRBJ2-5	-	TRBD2	CATSERTSGRAMETQYF	TGTGCCACCAGTGAGAGGACTAGCGGGAGGGCAATGGAGACCCAGTACTTC
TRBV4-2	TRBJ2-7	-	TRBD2	CASSQLAGQPGEQYF	TGTGCCAGCAGCCAACTAGCGGGACAACCTGGCGAGCAGTACTTC